Presented here are 18 T cell receptor beta chains from one specimen sequenced in a study of T cells in localized non-small cell lung cancer (dated by TCRdb to about 2020). Libraries were prepared through the immunoSEQ multiplex PCR assay. Imported from immuneACCESS, the table was reduced by TCRdb to in-frame sequences with V and J called. These copies leave out some clones; in studies compared against another copy, an unresolved V gene accounts for under half, and the cause of the remainder is not known. This sample is represented by tens of thousands of clones; 88% of them were singletons. The ten largest account for approximately 2.5% of the sample. The source was peripheral blood, collected before any cancer treatment. The receptors were sampled from a female donor of 60 years or more with stage I squamous cell lung carcinoma.

The chain recombines TRBV30 with TRBJ2-5; D could derive from TRBD1 or TRBD2 (6 bases each). V dropped 3 bases and J dropped 4 bases, with 18 bases sitting between them. In germline, CDR1 is GTSNPN, CDR2 SVGIG (reference sequence). This CDR3 has 15 residues. The CDR3 loop is CAWSTRLPGAETQYF. The CDR3 DNA reads TGTGCCTGGAGCACGAGGCTCCCGGGGGCAGAGACCCAGTACTTC.

J is TRBJ2-7 and V is TRBV6-5; a possible D gene is TRBD2 (6 bases). V lost 4 bases and J 5 bases, leaving 15 bases between the germline ends. Germline-derived CDR1 and CDR2 are MNHEY and SVGAGI. The length of the CDR3 is 14 residues. The CDR3 loop reads CASSFETRFDEQYF. CDR3 nucleotide sequence: TGTGCCAGCAGTTTCGAGACTAGATTCGACGAGCAGTACTTC.

There are a few counts of this clone. The CDR3 region has the DNA TGCGCCAGCAGTGAGTCGGATAAGCCAGATACGCAGTATTTT. The encoded protein is CASSESDKPDTQYF. V usage is TRBV10-1 and J usage is TRBJ2-3, with D unresolved. Germline V gene lookup returns CDR1 WNHNN and CDR2 SYGVQD (reference sequence). V gave up 0 bases and J gave up 4 bases, with 8 bases separating them. The CDR3 runs to 14 residues.

The chain joins TRBV7-7 to TRBJ2-5; D is tentatively TRBD1 or TRBD2 (6 bases each). Germline V gene sequence: CDR1 SSHAT, CDR2 FNYEAQ (reference sequence). Trimming removed 4 bases from V and 2 bases from J, with 17 bases in between. The CDR3 extends over 16 amino acids. This CDR3 reads CASSSGQRGLQETQYF. For the CDR3, the DNA is TGTGCCAGCAGCTCTGGCCAACGGGGGCTTCAAGAGACCCAGTACTTC. The whole variable domain, remainder taken from reference TRBV7-7 and TRBJ2-5, is GAGVSQSPRYKVTKRGQDVTLRCDPISSHATLYWYQQALGQGPEFLTYFNYEAQPDKSGLPSDRFSAERPEGSISTLTIQRTEQRDSAMYRCASSSGQRGLQETQYFGPGTRLLVL.

This chain uses TRBV7-8 with TRBJ2-2; D possibly matches TRBD1 or TRBD2 (6 bases each). Trimming removed 2 bases at V and 4 bases at J, with 17 bases between. Germline-derived CDR1 and CDR2 are SGHVS and FQNEAQ. The CDR3 spans 17 residues. CDR3 protein: CASSLRGGGRVTGELFF. The CDR3 bases are TGTGCCAGCAGCTTAAGAGGAGGGGGACGGGTCACCGGGGAGCTGTTTTTT.

The chain joins TRBV5-1 to TRBJ1-1, with D perhaps TRBD1 (5 bases). CDR3 size: 13 residues. Trimming shortened V by 3 bases and J by 3 bases, and 9 bases separated the two germline ends. From germline, CDR1 is SGHRS and CDR2 YFSETQ. CDR3 bases: TGCGCCAGCAGCTCCCGACAGTACACTGAAGCTTTCTTT. It yields the protein CASSSRQYTEAFF.

The chain links TRBV20-1 to TRBJ1-1; no reliable D call. Trimming stripped 5 bases from V and 1 base from J, with 5 bases between. Germline lookup yields CDR1 DFQATT and CDR2 SNEGSKA (reference sequence). The CDR3 spans 11 residues. The CDR3 bases are TGCAGTGCTTTTTCGAACACTGAAGCTTTCTTT. It yields the protein CSAFSNTEAFF.

The CDR3 DNA sequence: TGTGCCAGCAGCCCGGATAACTTTTATGGCTACACCTTC. It translates to CASSPDNFYGYTF. The rearrangement uses TRBV14 and TRBJ1-2; D uncertain. Trimming removed 4 bases at V and 5 bases at J, with 11 bases between. In germline, CDR1 is SGHDN, CDR2 FVKESK. CDR3 length: 13 amino acids.

As regards this clone: One end of the junction fails to match germline, which may point to a read error. J is TRBJ1-1 and V is TRBV10-3; 9 bases are shared with TRBD1. The CDR3 extends over 14 amino acids. Germline V gene sequence: CDR1 ENHRY, CDR2 SYGVKD. The CDR3 here is CATSRDRANTEAFF. The CDR3 bases are TGTGCCACCAGTCGGGACAGGGCGAACACTGAAGCTTTCTTT.

CDR3 in amino acids: CASGLPGTGDNEQFF. Here the CDR3 DNA reads TGTGCTAGTGGTTTGCCCGGGACAGGTGACAATGAGCAGTTCTTC. This chain connects TRBV12-5 to TRBJ2-1; TRBD1 aligns across 8 bases. Germline CDR1 LGHNT, CDR2 FRNRAP. The CDR3 spans 15 residues. With 2 bases clipped from V and 5 bases from J, the junction kept 5 bases outside the gene matches.

The V call is TRBV25-1, the J call TRBJ1-1, with D possibly TRBD1 on 5 matching bases. CDR3 length: 15 residues. Germline V gene lookup returns CDR1 MGHDK and CDR2 SYGVNS. Trimming cost V 1 base and J 10 bases, with 19 bases left between them. The CDR3 sequence: CASSELDGRLGVAFF. The CDR3 region has the DNA TGTGCCAGCAGTGAATTGGACGGCCGGCTGGGGGTAGCTTTCTTT.

The table lists this clone with a count of one. This chain connects TRBV5-1 to TRBJ1-3; no reliable D call. V was clipped by 4 bases and J by 4 bases, with 9 bases between them. Germline loops: CDR1 SGHRS, CDR2 YFSETQ. This CDR3 region has 13 residues. CDR3 sequence reads: CASSLDGGNTIYF. In DNA form, the CDR3 reads TGCGCCAGCAGCCTGGACGGAGGAAACACCATATATTTT.

This sequence joins TRBV10-1 and TRBJ1-2; TRBD1 might be the D (5 bases). The ends were cut back, 5 bases at V and 2 bases at J, with 9 bases in the middle. CDR1 is WNHNN, CDR2 SYGVQD, per germline (reference sequence). The CDR3 is 13 amino acids. In DNA form, the CDR3 reads TGCGCCAGCAGTCCGGACAAAAACTATGGCTACACCTTC. This translates into CASSPDKNYGYTF.

The chain recombines TRBV5-1 with TRBJ2-5, with TRBD1 identical over 7 bases. The CDR3 has 12 residues. From germline, CDR1 is SGHRS and CDR2 YFSETQ. V was clipped by 4 bases and J by 4 bases; unmatched bases: 1. In nucleotides, the CDR3 is TGCGCCAGCAGCGCAGGGGGAGAGACCCAGTACTTC. Translation gives CASSAGGETQYF.

The DNA for the CDR3 is TGTGCCAGCAGCCCCAGAATGGTTGGCTACACCTTC. This codes for CASSPRMVGYTF. The chain combines TRBV5-6 with TRBJ1-2; D remains unclear. This CDR3 has 12 residues. Per germline, CDR1 SGHDT and CDR2 YYEEEE. The V and J ends lost 4 bases and 7 bases respectively, with 11 bases between them.

This sequence joins TRBV21-1 and TRBJ2-7; TRBD2, as called in the table, went unchecked against the DNA. TRBV21-1 is a pseudogene segment. The CDR3 sequence is 17 residues long. CDR3 nucleotide sequence: TGTGCCAGCAGCAAAAGGCCTCGGCTAGCGGGTCGCCGCGAGCAGTACTTC. Amino acid sequence: CASSKRPRLAGRREQYF.

The chain has TRBV4-3 and TRBJ1-1; 8 bases align to TRBD1. Germline values: CDR1 LGHNA, CDR2 YSLEER. The CDR3 runs 15 residues. J gave up 1 base and V 8 bases, and 9 bases lay outside the gene matches. Written as DNA, the CDR3 is TGCGCCAGCCGATCACAGGGGGTGCCGAACACTGAAGCTTTCTTT. This encodes CASRSQGVPNTEAFF.

This chain connects TRBV4-2 to TRBJ1-3, with TRBD1 as a possible D gene (5 bases). Trimming removed 0 bases from V and 3 bases from J, with 12 bases in between. The CDR3 spans 16 residues. In germline, CDR1 is LGHNA, CDR2 YNFKEQ. Here the CDR3 reads CASSQEGAGYGNTIYF. CDR3 nucleotides: TGTGCCAGCAGCCAAGAAGGAGCAGGGTATGGAAACACCATATATTTT.